The entry below gives a single TCR beta chain sequence along with its context. Its specificity is unknown. This CDR3 has 12 amino acids. Unmatched junction bases numbered 4, after V lost 8 bases and J lost 5 bases. Looked up from germline, CDR1 is MNHEY and CDR2 is SMNVEV (reference sequence). This sample was taken from a study of siplizumab effects on memory and regulatory T cells. Each sample contributed roughly 9.3 x 10^4 TCR templates to the assay. The repertoire was sequenced with immunoSEQ multiplex PCR; TCRdb's copy has only in-frame clones and lacks some. The data show around 82,000 clones, 93% seen once. Findings and caveats of the study: Significantly reduced by siplizumab was the cumulative frequency of alloreactive sequences, namely those traceable to unstimulated CD4+ memory cells. Just a small share of alloreactive clones was traced back to unstimulated subsets.

Material for sequencing was CD8+ T cells sorted from blood. The origin of this receptor is a human donor in good health. The genes are TRBV27 and TRBJ2-7, with 9 bases that match TRBD2. CDR3 DNA sequence: TGTGCCAGCTTGGGACTAGCAAACGAGCAGTACTTC. Translation: CASLGLANEQYF.